This record covers a single TCR beta chain. In its sample, this clone was seen many times. Its antigen is unknown. One base away there is no much larger clone; base qualities are not given. This entry belongs to a study of blood T cell repertoires in COVID-19 (dated by TCRdb to the early 2020s). Background for the entire study: Collaborator samples came from the United States, Italy and Spain and covered acute and convalescent phases of COVID-19. Where available, HLA class I and class II types were taken from metadata supplied by the sample provider and were not determined by assay-based typing. Subjects who had been exposed to COVID-19, were actively infected with it, or had recovered from it provided the deeply sampled blood TCRbeta repertoires that made up the dataset. The repertoires were released in a freely available public database intended as a resource for research on the immune response to SARS-CoV-2. The prospective study material was composed of cDNA or gDNA derived from T cells, B-cell-depleted T cells, or PBMCs. The sample metadata nearly always contained a de-identified subject ID, COVID-19 status, age in years and sex. Samples were obtained from the ongoing ImmuneRACE study (first 160 participants) and from 1,254 subjects provided by 6 global collaborators.

Each collaborating institution followed its own protocols to collect whole blood in K2EDTA tubes. For TCRbeta analysis, collaborator samples were shipped as frozen whole blood, as isolated PBMCs, or as DNA extracted from either sample type. TCRbeta CDR3 regions were amplified from genomic DNA by means of the immunoSEQ Assay, a bias-controlled multiplex PCR. As for the authors' bioinformatics: Within the assay, amplification of reference gene primers was used to estimate how many nucleated cells each sample contained. To quantify the absolute abundance of each unique TCRbeta CDR3 rearrangement, sequence reads were collapsed and filtered. For each sample, productive Simpson clonality was calculated by taking the square root of Simpson's diversity index across productive rearrangements. TCRdb obtained this table from immuneACCESS and retained in-frame rearrangements with V and J assigned. These tables miss some clones; where compared with another copy, unresolved V genes account for less than half of the shortfall, and the remainder is unexplained. The V and J calls and clone size come from that table; D and trimming were worked out from the DNA. This sample gives around 200,000 clones in total; roughly 80% of them show up just once. The ten largest clones take up approximately 5% of the sample.

The CDR3 has 15 amino acids, counting the end cysteine and phenylalanine. Of all the DNA, just the CDR3 is kept, 45 bases in frame from base 1. The germline V gene (reference sequence) supplies CDR1 MNHEY and CDR2 SMNVEV. At the junction V is shortened by 5 bases and J by 2 bases; bases outside the gene matches: 4. Study-level results and caveats: The quantity of clinical and demographic metadata differed by source and by participant and was supplied without curation.

The sequence came from a human donor in a cohort sampled during active COVID-19. Sequencing was performed on peripheral blood. Recombination joined TRBV27 with TRBJ2-1; the central 9 bases match TRBD2. The CDR3 amino acid sequence is: CASSLAGPPYNEQFF. The nucleotide sequence is given as TGTGCCAGCAGTCTAGCGGGACCACCCTACAATGAGCAGTTCTTC.